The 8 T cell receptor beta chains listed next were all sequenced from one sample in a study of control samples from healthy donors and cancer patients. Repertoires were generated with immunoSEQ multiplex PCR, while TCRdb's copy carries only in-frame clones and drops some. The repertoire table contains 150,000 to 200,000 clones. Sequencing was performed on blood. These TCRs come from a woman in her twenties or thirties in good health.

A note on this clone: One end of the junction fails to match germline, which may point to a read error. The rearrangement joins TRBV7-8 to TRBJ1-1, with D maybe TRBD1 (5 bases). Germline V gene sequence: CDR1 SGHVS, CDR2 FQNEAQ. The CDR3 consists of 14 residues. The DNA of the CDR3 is TGTGCCAGCACCGGAGGGGAGTTGAAAACTGAAGCTTTCTTT. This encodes CASTGGELKTEAFF.

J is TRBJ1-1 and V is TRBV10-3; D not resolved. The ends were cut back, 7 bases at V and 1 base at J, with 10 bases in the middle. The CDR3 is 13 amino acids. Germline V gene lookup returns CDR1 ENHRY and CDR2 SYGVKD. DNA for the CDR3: TGTGCCATCATGAACGGGCCGAACACTGAAGCTTTCTTT. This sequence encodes CAIMNGPNTEAFF.

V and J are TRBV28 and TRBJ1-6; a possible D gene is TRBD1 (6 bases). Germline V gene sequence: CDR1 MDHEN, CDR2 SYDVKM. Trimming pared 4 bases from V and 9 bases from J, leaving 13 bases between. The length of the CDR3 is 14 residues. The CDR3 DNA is TGTGCCAGCAGTTCCCTGCTACAGGGTTCACCCCTCCACTTT. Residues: CASSSLLQGSPLHF.

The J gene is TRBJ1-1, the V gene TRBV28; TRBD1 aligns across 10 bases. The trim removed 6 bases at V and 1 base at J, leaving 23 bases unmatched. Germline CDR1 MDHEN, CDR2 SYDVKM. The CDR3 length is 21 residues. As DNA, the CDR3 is TGTGCCAGCAGCCCTTACGGGACAGGGGTATTGTTCAAGATCAAGAACACTGAAGCTTTCTTT. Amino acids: CASSPYGTGVLFKIKNTEAFF.

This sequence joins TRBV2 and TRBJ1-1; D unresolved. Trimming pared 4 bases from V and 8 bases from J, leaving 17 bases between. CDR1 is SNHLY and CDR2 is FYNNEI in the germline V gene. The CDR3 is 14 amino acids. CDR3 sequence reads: CASSGQRPSPEAFF. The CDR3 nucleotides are TGTGCCAGCAGTGGACAACGCCCTTCGCCCGAAGCTTTCTTT. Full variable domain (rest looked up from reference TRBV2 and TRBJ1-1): EPEVTQTPSHQVTQMGQEVILRCVPISNHLYFYWYRQILGQKVEFLVSFYNNEISEKSEIFDDQFSVERPDGSNFTLKIRSTKLEDSAMYFCASSGQRPSPEAFFGQGTRLTVV.

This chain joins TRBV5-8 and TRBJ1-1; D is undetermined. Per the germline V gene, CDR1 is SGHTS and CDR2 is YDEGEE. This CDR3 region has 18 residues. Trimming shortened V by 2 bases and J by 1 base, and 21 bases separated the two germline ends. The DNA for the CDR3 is TGTGCCAGCAGCTTTTATGGTAATGCGAGAAGTTGGAACACTGAAGCTTTCTTT. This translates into CASSFYGNARSWNTEAFF.

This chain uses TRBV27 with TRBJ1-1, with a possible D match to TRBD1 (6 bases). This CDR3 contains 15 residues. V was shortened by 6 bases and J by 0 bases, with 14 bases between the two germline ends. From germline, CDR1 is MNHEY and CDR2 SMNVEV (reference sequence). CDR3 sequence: CASRQQGFMNTEAFF. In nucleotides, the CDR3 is TGTGCCAGCAGGCAACAGGGATTTATGAACACTGAAGCTTTCTTT.

CDR3 sequence (DNA): TGTGCCAGTAAAATGACAGACTCCTACGAGCAGTACTTC. This translates into CASKMTDSYEQYF. The V gene is TRBV19, the J gene TRBJ2-7, with D maybe TRBD1 (5 bases). Trimming stripped 7 bases from V and 0 bases from J, with 10 bases between. From germline, CDR1 is LNHDA and CDR2 SQIVND (reference sequence). The CDR3 length is 13 residues.